The source of this T cell receptor beta chain is a study of blood T cells in healthy people across ages. Study findings and constraints: Naive T cell percentage and TCR beta diversity correlated strongly.

Primed by a sample-barcoded 5' primer and a J-beta primer mix, a second PCR proceeded for about 6 to 12 cycles. In TCRdb, the 5' RACE reads were re-called with MiXCR into one record per CDR3 protein. The sample contains roughly 1.9 million distinct CDR3 sequences, around 42% of which appear only once. About this clonotype: The antigen remains undetermined.

Healthy Caucasian individuals from Russia aged about 6 to 100 served as donors. Peripheral blood from each donor was collected in a volume of about 10 milliliters. Total RNA, at least 5 micrograms per sample, came from PBMCs. This CDR3 has 14 amino acids. V was shortened by 7 bases and J by 1 base, with 13 bases between the two germline ends. CDR1 and CDR2 from the germline V gene are ENHRY and SYGVKD. The TCR originated in a human donor in good health. The sequencing input was blood. The V call is TRBV10-3, the J call TRBJ1-1; no clear D gene. DNA of the CDR3: TGTGCCATCATGAAGTCTGAGGGGAACACTGAAGCTTTCTTT. Protein: CAIMKSEGNTEAFF.